This entry features one TCR beta chain sequence. In its sample, this clonotype was seen a few times. It has no known antigen specificity. Per-base qualities were not stored, and no clone one base away is much larger. This sample stems from a study of regulatory T cells in long-lasting Graves disease (dated by TCRdb to the early 2020s). Some background on the complete study: Antithyroid drugs had been taken for less than 3 months by newly diagnosed Graves' disease patients. The study was conducted in China and was registered as a clinical trial. This study used TCR sequencing and RNA sequencing of peripheral blood to compare persistent Graves' disease patients against newly diagnosed Graves' disease patients. A total of approximately 35 samples were covered by TCR sequencing, comprising approximately 13 persistent and some 20 newly diagnosed Graves' disease patients. General study outcomes and caveats: Persistent Graves' disease patients showed lower TCR Shannon entropy and fewer highly expanded clones than newly diagnosed patients, suggesting clonal expansion. Sequencing and analysis were limited to the TCR beta chain. The study examined only peripheral blood because the primary lesion, thyroid tissue, could not be accessed. More public clonotypes were shared among persistent patients (around 2,600) than among newly diagnosed patients (roughly 1,000). The authors acknowledged the small sample size as a limitation that may reduce accuracy.

According to the study, the label for this sample's time point signals: newly diagnosed GD, antithyroid drugs for less than 3 months. For both TCR sequencing and RNA sequencing, RNA was extracted from PBMCs using TRIzol. The diagnosis of Graves' disease followed American Thyroid Association guidelines. Patients were recruited from an endocrinology department in Xi'an, China. From each patient, about 9 milliliters of peripheral blood was collected into an EDTA anticoagulant tube. PBMCs were isolated by Ficoll Paque Plus density gradient separation without further T cell sorting. An Agilent 2100 Bioanalyzer and agarose gel were used to check RNA quality, and a NanoDrop 2000 was used to measure RNA concentration. Library prep was done by multiplex PCR. Sequencer: Illumina HiSeq 4000. To build TCR beta libraries, CDR3 regions were amplified by Arm-PCR using iRepertoire HTBI primers. PCR products were gel purified before sequencing. Turning to the authors' computational methods: Across samples, 62 TRBV and around 15 TRBJ segments were identified and used for gene usage analysis of CDR3 amino acid clonotypes. Filtered high-quality paired reads were merged into contigs using COPE and FqMerger. BLAST was used to align contigs to IMGT TRBV, TRBD and TRBJ reference genes, with CDR3 defined following IMGT. Any clonotype with a frequency above 0.1% was counted as a highly expanded clone. Shannon entropy was used to measure repertoire diversity, and the Gini coefficient was used to measure V-J evenness. Public clonotypes were defined as clonotypes shared by more than one individual. In-frame beta chains were kept once TCRdb had trimmed the public reads at Q25 with fastp and called clones with MiXCR. Rows with a matching CDR3 protein are joined into one entry that keeps the most common DNA and genes. It is TCRdb's table, rather than the study itself, that gives the V and J calls and clone size. The sample contains about 620,000 distinct CDR3 sequences, approximately 15% of them found a single time. The ten largest clonotypes hold roughly 18% of the sample.

These data were likewise used in another study, on T cells in Graves' hyperthyroidism and ophthalmopathy. The second paper further reports: Stable Graves' hyperthyroidism was defined as no progression to ophthalmopathy during 18 months of follow-up. Hyperthyroidism patients were newly diagnosed, had a disease duration of under 2 months, and were aged 18 to 65 years. The study excluded patients with uncontrolled infections, other autoimmune diseases, pregnancy or lactation. Diagnoses were established on the basis of clinical symptoms, serum thyroxine and TRAb, thyroid ultrasound, and orbital computed tomography. A first-round RT-PCR of the TCR CDR3 used the HTBI primer set with the Qiagen OneStep RT-PCR kit. Blood samples also contained most of the expanded thyroid clonotypes (frequency above 0.001), which suggests that blood repertoires may reflect thyroid immune responses. A 13 V-J signature model separated ophthalmopathy from stable hyperthyroidism, with around 91% sensitivity and roughly 81% specificity in cross-validation and 80%/75% in testing. During validation, the model predicted progression to ophthalmopathy a median of approximately 6 months ahead of onset, with roughly 65% sensitivity and almost 75% specificity. To identify TCR V-J signatures that set the groups apart, the researchers used a discovery cohort of roughly 100 patients, made up of roughly 40 with Graves' ophthalmopathy and some 58 with stable Graves' hyperthyroidism. Prospective prediction of ophthalmopathy was tested in an independent validation cohort of 18 to 20 hyperthyroidism patients and some 17 patients who later progressed to ophthalmopathy. The roughly 100 discovery patients were randomly divided into training and test sets at a 7:3 ratio. Thyroid tissue and blood T-cell repertoires from six Graves' hyperthyroidism patients were also compared in the study. Following sampling, methimazole starting at 30 mg daily was given to hyperthyroidism patients, and high-dose intravenous methylprednisolone was given to ophthalmopathy patients. A second multiplex PCR round built the libraries, followed by size selection and purification. Paired-end sequencing of the libraries was performed with 100 bp reads on an Illumina HiSeq2000. SOAPnuke was used to process the raw data, with reads discarded if the reads contained adapters or uncalled bases, had a mean Phred below 15, or lacked an exact constant-primer or identifier match. High-quality paired reads were merged with COPE v1.2.5, and unique nucleotide sequences were defined as clonotypes. MiTCR v1.1 was used to align the clonotypes against IMGT TRBV, TRBD and TRBJ reference segments. Analysis was restricted to V-J combinations with a frequency above 0.0001, which covered just over 98% of repertoires. A TCS score was defined as the ratio of F50 (clonal expansion) to E x V (chaos), with BLOSUM62-based TCRdist applied between CDR3 peptides within each V-J. Welch's t-statistics and random forest reduced 450 to 600 V-J features to around 14, which were used in a naive Bayes classifier (R e1071). Sample size was not statistically predetermined, and investigators were not blinded to group allocation. According to the paper, TCR Vbeta CDR3 sequencing was carried out on 120 to 150 peripheral blood samples, which came from fewer than 50 ophthalmopathy, under 80 hyperthyroidism and approximately 17 progressor patients.

The TCR originated in a woman under 40 with Graves disease. Donor details come from another sample of the same person, matched by shared clones. Here the sequenced sample was peripheral blood mononuclear cells (PBMCs), taken at new diagnosis, from a patient treated with antithyroid drugs.

The nucleotide sequence is given as TGTGCCAGCAGTGAATCGGGACGCGGCTACGAGCAGTACTTC. The encoded protein is CASSESGRGYEQYF. Here the chain combines TRBV6-1 and TRBJ2-7; the D gene is perhaps TRBD1 or TRBD2, each of them matching over 5 bases. Including the terminal cysteine and phenylalanine, the CDR3 comprises 14 residues. Of the read, only the CDR3 DNA is kept; its 42 bases are in frame from base 1. V sheds 2 bases and J sheds 3 bases, leaving 11 bases between their ends. CDR1 and CDR2 are drawn from the germline V gene: MNHNS, SASEGT.